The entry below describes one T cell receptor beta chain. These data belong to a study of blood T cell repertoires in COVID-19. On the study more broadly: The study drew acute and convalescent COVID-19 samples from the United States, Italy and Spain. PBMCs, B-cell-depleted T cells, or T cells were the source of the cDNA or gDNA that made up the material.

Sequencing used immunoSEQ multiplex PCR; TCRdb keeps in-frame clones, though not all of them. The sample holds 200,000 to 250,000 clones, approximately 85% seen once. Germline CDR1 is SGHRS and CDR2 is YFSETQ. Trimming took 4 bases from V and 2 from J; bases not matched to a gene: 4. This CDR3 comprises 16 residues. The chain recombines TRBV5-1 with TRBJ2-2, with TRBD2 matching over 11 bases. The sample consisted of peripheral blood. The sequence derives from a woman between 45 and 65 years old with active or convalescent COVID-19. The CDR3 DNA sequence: TGCGCCAGCAGCCCTACTAGCGGGGGCAACACCGGGGAGCTGTTTTTT. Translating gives CASSPTSGGNTGELFF.